This T cell receptor beta chain appears in the sequencing data of a study of identical twins. Notes on the study in general: In monozygotic twins, models underestimated the sharing of out-of-frame TCR alpha.

Only a few counts were recorded for this clonotype. Its antigen is unknown. The length of the CDR3 is 18 residues. Trimming removed 3 bases from V and 7 bases from J, with 28 bases in between. CDR1 is DFQATT and CDR2 is SNEGSKA in the germline V gene (reference sequence). Each cDNA held unique molecular identifiers, and template switching gave it a universal primer site. TCRdb passed the 5' RACE reads through MiXCR, listing each CDR3 protein once. This table has about 660,000 distinct CDR3 sequences, about 9.4% appearing once. These same data were also listed under a study on yellow fever vaccine responses in identical twins.

This receptor was taken from a woman aged 18-29 years in good health. Sequences were obtained from PBMCs. The chain uses TRBV20-1 and TRBJ2-1; D perhaps matches TRBD1 (6 bases). CDR3 residues: CSARPHVPGTRFANEQFF. DNA of the CDR3: TGCAGTGCTAGGCCCCATGTGCCCGGGACAAGGTTTGCAAATGAGCAGTTCTTC.